Below are 12 T cell receptor beta chains sequenced from a single sample in a study of blood T cell repertoires in COVID-19. The assay was immunoSEQ multiplex PCR, and TCRdb's table has in-frame clones only and misses some. The sample lists around 190,000 clones, 88% occurring once. Sequences were obtained from peripheral blood. The receptors were sampled from a human donor in a cohort sampled during active COVID-19.

The chain is built from TRBV7-9 and TRBJ2-7; unclear D gene. The CDR3 spans 11 residues. CDR1 is SEHNR and CDR2 is FQNEAQ in the germline V gene (reference sequence). V was cut by 1 base and J by 6 bases, with 4 bases left in between. CDR3: CASSLGLEQYF. CDR3 nucleotide sequence: TGTGCCAGCAGCTTAGGACTCGAGCAGTACTTC.

The rearrangement joins TRBV29-1 to TRBJ1-2; weak D call: TRBD1 (5 bases). Germline V gives CDR1 SQVTM, CDR2 ANQGSEA. This CDR3 comprises 13 residues. V lost 0 bases and J lost 4, with 9 bases in between. Here the CDR3 DNA reads TGCAGCGTTGAAGATCGGGGGACCTATGGCTACACCTTC. Translated, it gives CSVEDRGTYGYTF.

The chain has TRBV6-5 and TRBJ1-2, with D uncertain. The CDR3 runs to 15 residues. The V gene's germline CDR1 is MNHEY and CDR2 SVGAGI. V was cut by 10 bases and J by 2 bases, with 20 bases left in between. Here the CDR3 reads CATKIGWTSNYGYTF. The CDR3 DNA is TGTGCCACCAAAATTGGGTGGACTTCCAACTATGGCTACACCTTC.

The chain employs TRBV7-2 and TRBJ1-1, with TRBD1 as a possible D gene (6 bases). In germline, CDR1 is SGHTA, CDR2 FQGNSA. V lost 6 bases, J lost 4 bases, and 21 bases lay in between. The CDR3 has 16 amino acids. The CDR3 spells CASRAGNRAGGTEAFF. The DNA for the CDR3 is TGTGCCAGCAGAGCGGGGAACAGGGCGGGCGGCACTGAAGCTTTCTTT.

This sequence joins TRBV6-2 or TRBV6-3 and TRBJ2-7; the D gene is possibly TRBD1 (6 bases). Deletions cut 5 bases from V and 2 bases from J, with 13 bases between. In germline, CDR1 is MNHEY, CDR2 SVGEGT. This CDR3 has 14 amino acids. CDR3 in amino acids: CASSLQGPTYEQYF. The CDR3 DNA sequence: TGTGCCAGCAGTCTTCAGGGGCCCACCTACGAGCAGTACTTC.

The count of this clone is one. The rearrangement links TRBV5-1 to TRBJ1-1; D gene ambiguous. The CDR3 spans 16 residues. Trimming cost V 3 bases and J 5 bases, with 20 bases left between them. Germline V gene lookup returns CDR1 SGHRS and CDR2 YFSETQ. The CDR3, as DNA: TGCGCCAGCAGCTCGGACCCCGCCGGACGGGGAACTGAAGCTTTCTTT. Its translation: CASSSDPAGRGTEAFF.

The V gene is TRBV10-3, the J gene TRBJ2-5; maybe TRBD1 (5 bases). Trimming stripped 5 bases from V and 1 base from J, with 14 bases between. The CDR3 runs to 15 residues. Germline V gene sequence: CDR1 ENHRY, CDR2 SYGVKD. This CDR3 reads CAISISRGSQETQYF. Written as DNA, the CDR3 is TGTGCCATCAGTATATCAAGGGGATCCCAAGAGACCCAGTACTTC.

The chain employs TRBV7-8 and TRBJ2-1; the D gene is possibly TRBD1 (6 bases). Trimming left V 5 bases short and J 6 bases short, with 14 bases between. The CDR3 loop spans 14 amino acids. Germline values: CDR1 SGHVS, CDR2 FQNEAQ. The CDR3 loop reads CASSHRDPLNEQFF. In nucleotides, the CDR3 is TGTGCCAGCAGCCACAGGGACCCCCTCAATGAGCAGTTCTTC.

The genes are TRBV10-3 and TRBJ1-4; 8 bases agree with TRBD1. This CDR3 has 16 residues. Germline lookup yields CDR1 ENHRY and CDR2 SYGVKD. Losses at the gene ends were 5 bases for V and 5 bases for J; bases not matched to a gene: 10. CDR3 in amino acids: CAISPGQVPQNEKLFF. The CDR3 coding sequence is TGTGCCATCAGTCCGGGACAGGTACCCCAAAATGAAAAACTGTTTTTT.

The sample holds one count of this clone. The V call is TRBV18, the J call TRBJ2-2, with TRBD2 matching over 8 bases. The CDR3 extends over 15 amino acids. Germline-derived CDR1 and CDR2 are KGHSH and LQKENI. J was trimmed by 4 bases and V by 3 bases; bases with no gene match: 4. CDR3 coding DNA: TGTGCCAGCTCACCGGGAGCGGGAGTCACCGGGGAGCTGTTTTTT. Its translation: CASSPGAGVTGELFF.

V and J are TRBV27 and TRBJ2-2; D not certain. CDR1 MNHEY and CDR2 SMNVEV come from the germline V gene (reference sequence). The CDR3 runs 16 residues. V was shortened by 3 bases and J by 3 bases, with 14 bases between the two germline ends. The CDR3 sequence: CASSLAGVAYTGELFF. CDR3 sequence (DNA): TGTGCCAGCAGTTTGGCAGGTGTTGCTTACACCGGGGAGCTGTTTTTT.

This clone was observed a single time. CDR3: CASSTTGYEQYF. CDR3 nucleotides: TGTGCCAGCAGCACGACAGGGTACGAGCAGTACTTC. V is TRBV27 and J is TRBJ2-7, with 7 bases that match TRBD1. CDR3 length equals 12 residues. Per the germline V gene, CDR1 is MNHEY and CDR2 is SMNVEV (reference sequence). Trimming removed 6 bases from V and 4 bases from J; junction bases left unmatched: 3.